Given below is one T cell receptor (beta chain) in context. What this receptor recognizes is not known. No clone much larger than this one lies a single base away; base qualities are absent. The immunoSEQ Assay, a bias-controlled multiplex PCR, was used to amplify TCRbeta CDR3 regions from genomic DNA. In the authors' own workflow: Nucleated cell counts per sample were estimated from amplification of reference gene primers within the assay. Sequence reads were collapsed and filtered to measure the absolute abundance of every unique TCRbeta CDR3 rearrangement. For each sample, productive Simpson clonality was calculated as the square root of Simpson's diversity index over productive rearrangements. As stored in TCRdb, this immuneACCESS dataset retains in-frame rearrangements with V and J assigned. A fraction of the clones does not appear; measured against another copy, unresolved V genes explain less than half of the discrepancy, and the remainder lacks a known reason. The D gene and trimming were derived from the DNA, and the V and J assignments and clone size from that table. The sample table records around 190,000 clones; over 70% of these occur just once. Of the sample, less than 7% falls within the top ten clones.

From the cysteine through the phenylalanine, the CDR3 covers 13 amino acids. The retained sequence is limited to the CDR3, 39 bases, with the frame set at the first base. The germline V gene yields MNHEY for CDR1 and SVGAGI for CDR2. Trimming takes 6 bases from V and 5 bases from J, and the germline ends sit 13 bases apart. The data belong to a study of blood T cell repertoires in COVID-19 (TCRdb year 2020). Turning to the overall study: Samples covering the acute and convalescent phases of COVID-19 were provided by collaborators in the United States, Italy and Spain. The sample metadata nearly always contained a de-identified subject ID, COVID-19 status, age in years and sex. Subjects who had been exposed to COVID-19, were actively infected with it, or had recovered from it provided the deeply sampled blood TCRbeta repertoires that made up the dataset. The samples were drawn from two sources: the first 160 participants of the ongoing ImmuneRACE study, and some 1,300 subjects contributed by 6 global collaborators. The repertoires were released in a freely available public database intended as a resource for research on the immune response to SARS-CoV-2. Where HLA class I and class II types were available, the types were taken from metadata supplied by the sample provider, not from assay-based typing. The prospective study material was composed of cDNA or gDNA derived from T cells, B-cell-depleted T cells, or PBMCs. What the work shows at the level of the full study, not this receptor alone: The amount of clinical and demographic metadata varied by source and participant and was provided uncurated.

Whole blood was collected in K2EDTA tubes by collaborating institutions according to the institutions' own protocols. For TCRbeta analysis, collaborator samples were shipped as frozen whole blood, as isolated PBMCs, or as DNA extracted from either sample type. The V gene is TRBV6-5 and the J gene is TRBJ2-5, and TRBD1 may be the D gene, going by 5 matching bases. The material sequenced was peripheral blood. This receptor was identified in a man aged 55 to 70 with acute or convalescent COVID-19. The sequence in DNA is TGTGCCAGCAGCATGGGGCCTATGGAGACCCAGTACTTC. This is translated as CASSMGPMETQYF.